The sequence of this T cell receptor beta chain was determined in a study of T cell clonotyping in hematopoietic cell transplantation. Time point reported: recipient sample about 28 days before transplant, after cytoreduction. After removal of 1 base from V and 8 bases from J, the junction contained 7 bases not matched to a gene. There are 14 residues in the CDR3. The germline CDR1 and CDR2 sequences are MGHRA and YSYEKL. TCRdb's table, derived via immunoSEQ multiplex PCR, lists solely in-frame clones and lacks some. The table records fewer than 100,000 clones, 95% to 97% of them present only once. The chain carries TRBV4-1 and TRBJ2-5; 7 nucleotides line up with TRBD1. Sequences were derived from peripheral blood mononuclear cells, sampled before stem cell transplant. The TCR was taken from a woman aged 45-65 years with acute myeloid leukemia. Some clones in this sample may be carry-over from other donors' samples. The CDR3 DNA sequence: TGCGCCAGCAGCCAAGTTGGGACAGCTCGCACCCAGTACTTC. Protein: CASSQVGTARTQYF.